A selection of T cell receptor beta chains follows, all from one sample in a study of T cells in Graves' hyperthyroidism and ophthalmopathy. A single record per CDR3 protein comes from TCRdb applying MiXCR to the multiplex PCR reads. The sample contains approximately 640,000 distinct CDR3 sequences, roughly 15% of which appear only once. Sequenced material: blood. Every receptor here comes from a woman in her 30s with Graves' hyperthyroidism. The CDR3 runs from the conserved cysteine through the conserved F or W.

J gene | V gene | CDR3 protein
TRBJ2-7 | TRBV2 | CASSGQGIFYEQYF
TRBJ2-3 | TRBV27 | CASSGWTGAFTDTQYF
TRBJ1-1 | TRBV20-1 | CSAREGGRSNTEAFF
TRBJ1-4 | TRBV5-1 | CASSLGGGEKLFF
TRBJ1-1 | TRBV18 | CASSLGTGANTEAFF
TRBJ2-5 | TRBV7-2 | CASLTSAAQYF
TRBJ1-5 | TRBV4-2 | CASSAGQGGQPQHF
TRBJ2-5 | TRBV5-6 | CASSRAPVQETQYF
TRBJ2-3 | TRBV5-8 | CASSLLGSTQYF
TRBJ2-1 | TRBV10-1 | CASSDGMTGLAGSSYNEQFF
TRBJ1-1 | TRBV7-2 | CASSLQPVQRVTEAFF
TRBJ2-5 | TRBV18 | CASSRRGTSGGETQYF
TRBJ1-1 | TRBV5-1 | CASSGLGSVGTEAFF
TRBJ2-1 | TRBV20-1 | CSAPPWDNEQFF
TRBJ2-1 | TRBV27 | CASSPQEGFYNEQFF
TRBJ1-6 | TRBV12-3/TRBV12-4 | CASSLAADRVGSPLHF
TRBJ1-1 | TRBV20-1 | CSARQGNTEAFF
TRBJ2-1 | TRBV10-3 | CAISERTLNNEQFF
TRBJ2-6 | TRBV11-2 | CASRHLSSSGANVLTF
TRBJ2-1 | TRBV20-1 | CSARDLARGGNEQFF
TRBJ2-7 | TRBV3-1 | CASSPAGSWYEQYF
TRBJ2-2 | TRBV6-1 | CATYWGYTGELFF
TRBJ2-1 | TRBV20-1 | CSARVSSGSGSEQFF
TRBJ1-1 | TRBV18 | CASSDSSGNTEAFF
TRBJ2-3 | TRBV14 | CASSQGRTGTRNTQYF
TRBJ1-1 | TRBV12-3/TRBV12-4 | CASSPGTGIDTEAFF
TRBJ2-7 | TRBV9 | CTSSVGGTGLYEQYF
TRBJ2-1 | TRBV6-1 | CASETGGARNSYNEQFF
TRBJ2-7 | TRBV4-1 | CASSQGGPLEQYF
TRBJ1-2 | TRBV12-5 | CASGGRVREGFDDYTF
TRBJ1-2 | TRBV27 | CASFSGGYGYTF
TRBJ2-1 | TRBV30 | CAWSRSYRRAIDEQFF
TRBJ2-5 | TRBV12-3/TRBV12-4 | CASSSTIQETQYF
TRBJ2-7 | TRBV28 | CASTSPGTAIYEQYF
TRBJ2-7 | TRBV7-8 | CASSSAPGAHEQYF
TRBJ2-7 | TRBV13 | CASSVGRTYEQYF
TRBJ1-1 | TRBV6-1 | CASSEMPHTGEAFF
TRBJ1-1 | TRBV6-2/TRBV6-3 | CASRNRGPNTEAFF
TRBJ2-7 | TRBV28 | CASSSWTSGSYEQYF
TRBJ2-3 | TRBV7-3 | CASSFDGYSTDTQYF